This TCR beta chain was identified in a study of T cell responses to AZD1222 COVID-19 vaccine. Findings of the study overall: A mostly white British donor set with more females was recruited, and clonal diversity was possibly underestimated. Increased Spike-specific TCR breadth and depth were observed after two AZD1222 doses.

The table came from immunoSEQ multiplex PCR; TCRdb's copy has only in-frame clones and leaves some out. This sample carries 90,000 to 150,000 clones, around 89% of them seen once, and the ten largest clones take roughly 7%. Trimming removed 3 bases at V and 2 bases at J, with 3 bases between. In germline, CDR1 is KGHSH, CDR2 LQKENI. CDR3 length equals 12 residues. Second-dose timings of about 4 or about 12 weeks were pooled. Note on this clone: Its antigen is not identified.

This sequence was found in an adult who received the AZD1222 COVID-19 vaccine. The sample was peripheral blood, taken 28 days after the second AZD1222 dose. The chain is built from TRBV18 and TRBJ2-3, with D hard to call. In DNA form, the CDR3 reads TGTGCCAGCTCACCCTACACAGATACGCAGTATTTT. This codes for CASSPYTDTQYF.